This T cell receptor beta chain was sequenced in a study of blood T cell repertoires in COVID-19. As for the study in general: Acute-phase and convalescent COVID-19 samples originated in the United States, Italy and Spain.

The V gene lost 0 bases and the J gene lost 0 bases, with 10 bases spanning the gap. There are 17 residues in the CDR3. Germline CDR1 is SGDLS and CDR2 is YYNGEE. Sequencing was performed with immunoSEQ multiplex PCR; in TCRdb, only in-frame clones are kept and a portion is missing. In the table there are 200,000 to 250,000 clones, about 88% of which are singletons. This clonotype originated in a woman in her fifties or sixties with acute or convalescent COVID-19. The sample consisted of peripheral blood. The genes are TRBV9 and TRBJ2-6; no clear D gene. The CDR3 is CASSVGQISSGANVLTF. DNA for the CDR3: TGTGCCAGCAGCGTAGGACAAATCAGCTCTGGGGCCAACGTCCTGACTTTC.